These T cell receptor beta chains were read from a single sample in a study of blood T cell repertoires in COVID-19. Some clones are missing from TCRdb's copy, which holds only in-frame ones; the method was immunoSEQ multiplex PCR. The sample holds a few hundred thousand clones; 85% are singletons and the top ten take approximately 3.7%. What was sequenced was peripheral blood. The source is a woman aged 18-35 years with acute or convalescent COVID-19. Each CDR3 is given with its conserved first and last residue. The D gene is left open where the match is weak. The size of a clone is reported for some rows only, either as once, few or many, or as a class for expanded clones.

clone_size: NA
j_call: TRBJ2-2
v_call: TRBV4-1
d_call: TRBD1
cdr3_nt: TGCGCCAGCAGCCTTCGAGGTCCGGGCGACAGGGCCGCCGGGGAGCTGTTTTTT
cdr3_aa: CASSLRGPGDRAAGELFF

clone_size: NA
j_call: TRBJ1-2
v_call: TRBV6-5
d_call: NA
cdr3_nt: TGTGCCAGCAGGACGTGGGGGGATGGCTACACCTTC
cdr3_aa: CASRTWGDGYTF

clone_size: NA
j_call: TRBJ1-2
v_call: TRBV5-1
d_call: NA
cdr3_nt: TGCGCCAGCAGCTTGGCAGGGAATCACTATGGCTACACCTTC
cdr3_aa: CASSLAGNHYGYTF

clone_size: once
j_call: TRBJ2-5
v_call: TRBV5-4
d_call: TRBD1
cdr3_nt: TGTGCCAGCAGCTTGGGGTCACTCTTACAGGGGGCCGACCAGTACTTC
cdr3_aa: CASSLGSLLQGADQYF

clone_size: few
j_call: TRBJ1-2
v_call: TRBV7-9
d_call: NA
cdr3_nt: TGTGCCAGCAGCCCCTCGGGGGATTATGGCTACACCTTC
cdr3_aa: CASSPSGDYGYTF

clone_size: NA
j_call: TRBJ2-7
v_call: TRBV7-2
d_call: TRBD2
cdr3_nt: TGTGCCAGCAGCATACGAACCGGGACTAGGTCGGCCGAGCAGTACTTC
cdr3_aa: CASSIRTGTRSAEQYF

clone_size: NA
j_call: TRBJ2-1
v_call: TRBV30
d_call: TRBD1
cdr3_nt: TGTGCCTGGAGGCCCCCGGGACAGGAATCCTACAATGAGCAGTTCTTC
cdr3_aa: CAWRPPGQESYNEQFF

clone_size: once
j_call: TRBJ2-7
v_call: TRBV3-1/TRBV3-2
d_call: NA
cdr3_nt: TGTGCCAGCAGCCAATTCTCAGGGGCTGGTGAGCAGTACTTC
cdr3_aa: CASSQFSGAGEQYF

clone_size: NA
j_call: TRBJ2-1
v_call: TRBV11-3
d_call: TRBD2
cdr3_nt: TGTGCCAGCAGTCCCGGGACTAGCGCCGGGGAGCAGTTCTTC
cdr3_aa: CASSPGTSAGEQFF

clone_size: NA
j_call: TRBJ1-1
v_call: TRBV10-3
d_call: NA
cdr3_nt: TGTGCCATCAGATTAGATTCGAACACTGAAGCTTTCTTT
cdr3_aa: CAIRLDSNTEAFF

clone_size: NA
j_call: TRBJ1-2
v_call: TRBV6-6
d_call: NA
cdr3_nt: TGTGCCAGCAGTTTAGACAGTCTCTATGGCTACACCTTC
cdr3_aa: CASSLDSLYGYTF

clone_size: NA
j_call: TRBJ1-1
v_call: TRBV27
d_call: NA
cdr3_nt: TGTGCCAGCAATTCCCACGGGATGGCTGAAGCTTTCTTT
cdr3_aa: CASNSHGMAEAFF

clone_size: few
j_call: TRBJ2-2
v_call: TRBV9
d_call: NA
cdr3_nt: TGTGCCAGCAGCGCCGGGACTGTCACCGGGGAGCTGTTTTTT
cdr3_aa: CASSAGTVTGELFF

clone_size: NA
j_call: TRBJ1-1
v_call: TRBV27
d_call: NA
cdr3_nt: TGTGCCAGCAGTTTAGGGCTTAGGAACACTGAAGCTTTCTTT
cdr3_aa: CASSLGLRNTEAFF

clone_size: NA
j_call: TRBJ2-5
v_call: TRBV5-1
d_call: TRBD1
cdr3_nt: TGCGCCAGCAGCTTGGGACAGGGGGCCGTTCTTGCCCAAGAGACCCAGTACTTC
cdr3_aa: CASSLGQGAVLAQETQYF

clone_size: NA
j_call: TRBJ1-2
v_call: TRBV4-1
d_call: NA
cdr3_nt: TGCGCCAGCAGCCAAGGCTTCGGGGATAAGTATGGCTACACCTTC
cdr3_aa: CASSQGFGDKYGYTF

clone_size: few
j_call: TRBJ1-3
v_call: TRBV18
d_call: NA
cdr3_nt: TGTGCCAGCTTCATACCTGGTCAGGGGAGCAACACCATATATTTT
cdr3_aa: CASFIPGQGSNTIYF

clone_size: few
j_call: TRBJ2-7
v_call: TRBV20-1
d_call: TRBD1
cdr3_nt: TGCAGTGCTAGTCGCCGGGACAGGTTAACGACGGGGGAGCAGTACTTC
cdr3_aa: CSASRRDRLTTGEQYF

clone_size: once
j_call: TRBJ2-3
v_call: TRBV3-1/TRBV3-2
d_call: NA
cdr3_nt: TGTGCCAGCAGCCAAGATCGGACAGCCGGAGATACGCAGTATTTT
cdr3_aa: CASSQDRTAGDTQYF

clone_size: NA
j_call: TRBJ2-1
v_call: TRBV28
d_call: TRBD2
cdr3_nt: TGTGCCAGCAGTTTACTAGCGGAAGAGCAGTTCTTC
cdr3_aa: CASSLLAEEQFF

clone_size: few
j_call: TRBJ1-2
v_call: TRBV6-5
d_call: NA
cdr3_nt: TGTGCCACCCGATGGGGGGGCTCTAACTATGGCTACACCTTC
cdr3_aa: CATRWGGSNYGYTF

clone_size: NA
j_call: TRBJ2-1
v_call: TRBV30
d_call: TRBD2
cdr3_nt: TGTGCCTGGATTAGCGGGGCCCACCTTTACAATGAGCAGTTCTTC
cdr3_aa: CAWISGAHLYNEQFF